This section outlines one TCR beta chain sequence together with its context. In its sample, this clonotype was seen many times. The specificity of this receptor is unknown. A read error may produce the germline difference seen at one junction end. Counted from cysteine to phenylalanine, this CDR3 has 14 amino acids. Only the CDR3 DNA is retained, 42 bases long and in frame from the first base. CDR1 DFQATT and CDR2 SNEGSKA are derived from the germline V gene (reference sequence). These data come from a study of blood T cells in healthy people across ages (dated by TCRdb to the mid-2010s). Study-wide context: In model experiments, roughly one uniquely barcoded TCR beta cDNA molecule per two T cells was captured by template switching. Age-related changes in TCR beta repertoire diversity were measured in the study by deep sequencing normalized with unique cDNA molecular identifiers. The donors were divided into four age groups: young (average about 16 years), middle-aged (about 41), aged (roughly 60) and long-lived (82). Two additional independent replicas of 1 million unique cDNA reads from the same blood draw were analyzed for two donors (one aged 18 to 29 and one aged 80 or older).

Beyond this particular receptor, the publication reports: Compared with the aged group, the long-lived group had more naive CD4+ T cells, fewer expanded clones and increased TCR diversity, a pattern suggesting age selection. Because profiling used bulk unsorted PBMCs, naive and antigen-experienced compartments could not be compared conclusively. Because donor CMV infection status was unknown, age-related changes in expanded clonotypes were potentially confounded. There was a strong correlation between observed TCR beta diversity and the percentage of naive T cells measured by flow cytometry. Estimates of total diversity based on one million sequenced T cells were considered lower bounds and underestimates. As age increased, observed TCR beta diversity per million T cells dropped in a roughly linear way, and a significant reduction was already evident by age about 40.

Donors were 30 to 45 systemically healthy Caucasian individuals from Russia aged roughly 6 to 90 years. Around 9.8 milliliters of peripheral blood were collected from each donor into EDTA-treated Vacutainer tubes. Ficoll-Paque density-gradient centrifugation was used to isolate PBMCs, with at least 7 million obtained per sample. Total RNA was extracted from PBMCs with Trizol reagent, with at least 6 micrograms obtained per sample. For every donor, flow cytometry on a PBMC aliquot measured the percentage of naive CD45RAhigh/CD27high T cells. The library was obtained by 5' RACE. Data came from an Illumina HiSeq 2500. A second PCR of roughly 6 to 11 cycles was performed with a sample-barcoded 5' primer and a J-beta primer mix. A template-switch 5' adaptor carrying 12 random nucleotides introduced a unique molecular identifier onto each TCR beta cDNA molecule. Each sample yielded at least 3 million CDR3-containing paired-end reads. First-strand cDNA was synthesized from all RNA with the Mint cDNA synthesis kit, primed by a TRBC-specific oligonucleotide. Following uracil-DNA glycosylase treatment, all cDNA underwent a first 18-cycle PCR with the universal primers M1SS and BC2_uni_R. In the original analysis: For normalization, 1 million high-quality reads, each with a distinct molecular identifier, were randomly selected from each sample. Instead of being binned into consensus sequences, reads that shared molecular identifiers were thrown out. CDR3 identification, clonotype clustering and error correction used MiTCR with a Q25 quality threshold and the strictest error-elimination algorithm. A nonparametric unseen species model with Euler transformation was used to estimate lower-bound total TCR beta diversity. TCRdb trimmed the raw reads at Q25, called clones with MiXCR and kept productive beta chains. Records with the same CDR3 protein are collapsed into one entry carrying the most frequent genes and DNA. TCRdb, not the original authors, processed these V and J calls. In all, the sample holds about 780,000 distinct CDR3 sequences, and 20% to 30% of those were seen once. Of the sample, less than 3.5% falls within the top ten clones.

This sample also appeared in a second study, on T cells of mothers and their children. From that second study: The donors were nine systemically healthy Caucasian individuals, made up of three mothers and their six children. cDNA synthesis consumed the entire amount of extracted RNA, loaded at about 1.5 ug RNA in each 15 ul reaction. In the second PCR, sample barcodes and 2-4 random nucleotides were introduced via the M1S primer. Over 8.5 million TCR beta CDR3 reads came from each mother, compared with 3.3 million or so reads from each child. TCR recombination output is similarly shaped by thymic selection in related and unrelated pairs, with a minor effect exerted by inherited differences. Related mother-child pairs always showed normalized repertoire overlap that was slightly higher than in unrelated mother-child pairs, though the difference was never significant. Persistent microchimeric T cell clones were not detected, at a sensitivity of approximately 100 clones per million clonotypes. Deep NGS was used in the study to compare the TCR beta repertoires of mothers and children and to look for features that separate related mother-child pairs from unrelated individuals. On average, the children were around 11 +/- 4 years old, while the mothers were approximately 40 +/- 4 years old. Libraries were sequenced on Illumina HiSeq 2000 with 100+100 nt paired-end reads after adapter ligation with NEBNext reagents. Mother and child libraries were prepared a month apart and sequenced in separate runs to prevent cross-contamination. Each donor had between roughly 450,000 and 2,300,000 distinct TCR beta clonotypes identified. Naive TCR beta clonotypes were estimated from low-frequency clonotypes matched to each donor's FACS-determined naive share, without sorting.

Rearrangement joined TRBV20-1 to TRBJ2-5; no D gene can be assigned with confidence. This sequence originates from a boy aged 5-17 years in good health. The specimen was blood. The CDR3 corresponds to CSASPTGTQGTQYF. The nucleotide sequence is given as TGCAGTGCTAGCCCGACTGGAACACAAGGGACCCAGTACTTC.